This T cell receptor beta chain was captured in a study of cytomegalovirus exposure and HLA in healthy donors. Overall study context: Assignment to the Caucasian-associated ancestry cluster applied to over 70% of the approximately 360 genotyped donors.

Whole-study findings and limits: In an earlier analysis, in fewer than 700 donors, most V segments appeared productive either ~87% or ~30% of the time. V segments that were indistinguishable, TRBV6-2 and TRBV6-3 among them, were omitted from analysis. In a later analysis, specific HLA alleles were associated with more than 15,000 TCR beta sequences at a 0.05 false discovery rate.

Losses at the gene ends were 8 bases for V and 3 bases for J; bases not matched to a gene: 6. The CDR3 is made up of 14 amino acids. In germline, CDR1 is ENHRY, CDR2 SYGVKD. As concerns this clone: Its antigen is not known.

The PCR was carried out with 60 Vbeta primers and 13 Jbeta primers. The repertoire was sequenced with immunoSEQ multiplex PCR; TCRdb's copy has only in-frame clones and lacks some. The data hold fewer than 150,000 clones, with roughly 80% observed a single time. This chain joins TRBV10-3 and TRBJ2-7; 11 bases agree with TRBD2. The sample comprised PBMCs. The receptor was isolated from a man aged 25-45 years in good health and CMV-seronegative. The CDR3 loop is CAIGSGTSGYEQYF. CDR3 sequence (DNA): TGTGCCATCGGATCCGGGACTAGCGGCTACGAGCAGTACTTC.